These 27 T cell receptor beta chains were sequenced from one sample in a study of identical twins. TCRdb processed the 5' RACE reads anew with MiXCR; each CDR3 protein has one entry. The sample holds fewer than 450,000 distinct CDR3 sequences, roughly 9% seen once. Specimen: naive T cells sorted from blood. These receptors were obtained from a woman aged 45-60 years in good health.

On this clonotype: Sequence at one end of the junction differs from germline and may be a read error. V is TRBV4-2 and J is TRBJ2-1, with D maybe TRBD1 (6 bases). CDR1 and CDR2 from the germline V gene are LGHNA and YNFKEQ. The CDR3 is 18 residues long. Here the CDR3 reads CASSQDYSTGLGYNEQVF. CDR3 DNA: TGTGCCAGCAGCCAAGATTATTCCACAGGGTTGGGGTACAATGAGCAGGTCTTC.

V gene TRBV4-1 combines with J gene TRBJ1-5; TRBD1 is a possible D gene (5 bases). V lost 0 bases to trimming and J lost 7 bases, with 13 bases between them. Germline-derived CDR1 and CDR2 are MGHRA and YSYEKL. This CDR3 is built from 15 residues. In DNA, the CDR3 is TGCGCCAGCAGCCAAGATCCGGGGGTCGGGCAGCCCCAGCATTTT. Protein product: CASSQDPGVGQPQHF.

In its sample, this clonotype was seen a few times. The chain has TRBV10-3 and TRBJ2-2, with D perhaps TRBD2 (5 bases). This CDR3 contains 13 residues. Trimming cost V 10 bases and J 1 base, with 10 bases left between them. CDR1 and CDR2 (germline): ENHRY, SYGVKD. In DNA form, the CDR3 reads TGTGCCACAGGCGGGCAGAACACCGGGGAGCTGTTTTTT. Translated, it gives CATGGQNTGELFF.

This clonotype was recorded a few times. The chain recombines TRBV4-1 with TRBJ2-2; 7 nucleotides align to TRBD2. Trimming took 0 bases from V and 0 from J; bases not matched to a gene: 7. The CDR3 contains 18 residues. Germline CDR1 MGHRA, CDR2 YSYEKL. CDR3 bases: TGCGCCAGCAGCCAAGACCCCCTACGGGAGGCGAACACCGGGGAGCTGTTTTTT. This translates into CASSQDPLREANTGELFF.

This clonotype has only a few counts. This chain links TRBV7-9 with TRBJ2-7, with D perhaps matching TRBD1 or TRBD2 (5 bases each). Germline values: CDR1 SEHNR, CDR2 FQNEAQ (reference sequence). CDR3 length: 13 residues. V lost 5 bases and J lost 3, with 11 bases in between. The CDR3 region has the DNA TGTGCCAGCAGCGGGGCAGCGGACTACGAGCAGTACTTC. Translated, it gives CASSGAADYEQYF. The whole variable domain, filled in from reference TRBV7-9 and TRBJ2-7, reads DTGVSQNPRHKITKRGQNVTFRCDPISEHNRLYWYRQTLGQGPEFLTYFQNEAQLEKSRLLSDRFSAERPKGSFSTLEIQRTEQGDSAMYLCASSGAADYEQYFGPGTRLTVT.

V and J are TRBV29-1 and TRBJ2-1; 9 bases align to TRBD1. Germline V lookup: CDR1 SQVTM, CDR2 ANQGSEA. This CDR3 region has 13 residues. V trimming: 8 bases; J trimming: 8 bases; junction bases outside the gene matches: 10. CDR3 loop: CSSTGTGLDEQFF. CDR3 in DNA: TGCAGCTCTACTGGGACAGGGCTCGATGAGCAGTTCTTC.

CDR3 protein: CASRHTGTGSYNEQFF. In DNA, the CDR3 is TGTGCCAGCAGACATACCGGGACAGGGTCCTACAATGAGCAGTTCTTC. This rearrangement joins TRBV12-3 or TRBV12-4 to TRBJ2-1; 9 bases align to TRBD1. The CDR3 runs 16 residues. V lost 6 bases to trimming and J lost 1 base; unmatched junction nucleotides: 7.

The rearrangement links TRBV10-2 to TRBJ2-1, with 15 positions matching TRBD2. CDR1 WSHSY and CDR2 SAAADI come from the germline V gene. The CDR3 length is 18 residues. Trimming cost V 2 bases and J 4 bases; bases outside gene matches: 6. For the CDR3, the DNA is TGCGCCAGCAGTGAGAGGACTAGCGGGAGGGTGGGGTACAATGAGCAGTTCTTC. Encoded protein: CASSERTSGRVGYNEQFF.

This clonotype was recorded a few times. At one end the junction does not follow the germline gene, possibly because of a read error. The V and J genes are TRBV20-1 and TRBJ2-3; 12 bases align to TRBD2. Germline V CDR1 and CDR2: DFQATT, SNEGSKA (reference sequence). This CDR3 is 19 amino acids long. The DNA of the CDR3 is TGCAGTGCAAGAGACCCCGGGACTAGCGGGCTGGGTAGCACAGATACGCAGTATTTT. Its protein product is CSARDPGTSGLGSTDTQYF.

This clonotype came up a few times. This chain uses TRBV11-3 with TRBJ2-3, with 7 positions matching TRBD1. Germline CDR1 SGHNT, CDR2 YENEEA. The CDR3 covers 17 residues. Germline trimming cut 5 bases from V and 4 bases from J; bases unmatched to any gene: 15. CDR3 protein: CASSPHFGTDLADTQYF. The CDR3 bases are TGTGCCAGCAGCCCCCATTTCGGGACAGATTTGGCAGATACGCAGTATTTT.

In its sample, this clonotype was seen a few times. The J gene is TRBJ1-1, the V gene TRBV28, with D uncertain. CDR3 length: 14 residues. Germline values: CDR1 MDHEN, CDR2 SYDVKM. V shed 6 bases and J shed 3 bases, with 14 bases lying between them. The CDR3 protein is CASSALPGDTEAFF. In DNA, the CDR3 is TGTGCCAGCAGCGCACTCCCGGGAGACACTGAAGCTTTCTTT.

There are a few counts of this clonotype. The V call is TRBV6-5, the J call TRBJ2-5, with a tentative D call TRBD1 (6 bases). Per germline, CDR1 MNHEY and CDR2 SVGAGI. V was trimmed by 6 bases and J by 1 base, leaving 12 bases between them. There are 14 residues in the CDR3. The CDR3 bases are TGTGCCAGCAGGCCGGGACACCGCCAAGAGACCCAGTACTTC. Protein product: CASRPGHRQETQYF.

This clonotype was recorded at least ten times. This chain links TRBV12-3 or TRBV12-4 with TRBJ2-7, with TRBD1 matching over 7 bases. The CDR3 spans 14 residues. The trim removed 3 bases at V and 2 bases at J, leaving 4 bases unmatched. As DNA, the CDR3 is TGTGCCAGCAGTTTGGGACAGTCCCCCTACGAGCAGTACTTC. This sequence encodes CASSLGQSPYEQYF.

This rearrangement joins TRBV10-3 to TRBJ2-1; the match to TRBD1 covers 7 bases. The V segment lost 8 bases and the J segment 4 bases; nucleotides outside the gene matches: 8. The germline CDR1 and CDR2 sequences are ENHRY and SYGVKD. The CDR3 is 14 residues long. In nucleotides, the CDR3 is TGTGCCATCGCCCGGGACAGCCCGTACAATGAGCAGTTCTTC. Protein sequence: CAIARDSPYNEQFF.

The table lists this clonotype with a few counts. The V call is TRBV29-1, the J call TRBJ2-7, with TRBD1 matching over 8 bases. V gave up 3 bases and J gave up 7 bases; unmatched junction bases: 8. Germline V gives CDR1 SQVTM, CDR2 ANQGSEA. This CDR3 contains 13 residues. CDR3 sequence (DNA): TGCAGCGTTGACCTTTCAGGGGGCCGGGAGCAGTACTTC. This sequence encodes CSVDLSGGREQYF.

This clonotype was seen a few times. The gene calls are TRBV29-1 and TRBJ1-6; D unresolved. The CDR3 covers 11 residues. Germline V gene sequence: CDR1 SQVTM, CDR2 ANQGSEA. Between the trimmed V and J ends, which lost 6 bases and 5 bases, there was a span of 5 bases. This CDR3 reads CSVGDNSPLHF. DNA of the CDR3: TGCAGCGTCGGGGATAATTCACCCCTCCACTTT.

This clonotype was counted a few times. The chain combines TRBV27 with TRBJ2-3, with 8 positions matching TRBD2. Looked up from germline, CDR1 is MNHEY and CDR2 is SMNVEV (reference sequence). With 6 bases clipped from V and 5 bases from J, the junction kept 13 bases outside the gene matches. The CDR3 totals 16 residues. CDR3 sequence: CASSSISGTRKDTQYF. CDR3 coding DNA: TGTGCCAGCAGCTCCATATCCGGGACTAGGAAAGATACGCAGTATTTT.

This clonotype has just a few counts. The chain carries TRBV14 and TRBJ2-1, with 11 nucleotides matching TRBD2. The CDR3 sequence is 14 residues long. CDR1 and CDR2 (germline): SGHDN, FVKESK. V trimming: 9 bases; J trimming: 3 bases; junction bases outside the gene matches: 4. This CDR3 reads CARVGLADYNEQFF. In DNA, the CDR3 is TGTGCCAGGGTGGGACTAGCGGACTACAATGAGCAGTTCTTC.

This clonotype was recorded at least ten times. The rearrangement links TRBV18 to TRBJ2-5; D gene uncertain. The CDR3 has 14 residues. Germline V CDR1 and CDR2: KGHSH, LQKENI. Trimming pared 2 bases from V and 2 bases from J, leaving 9 bases between. This CDR3 reads CASSPKSKQETQYF. CDR3 bases: TGTGCCAGCTCACCAAAATCCAAGCAAGAGACCCAGTACTTC.

This clonotype came up many times. The chain has TRBV12-3 or TRBV12-4 and TRBJ2-3; 11 positions match TRBD2. Trimming removed 4 bases from V and 8 bases from J; junction bases left unmatched: 8. CDR3 length: 15 residues. CDR3: CASSSGLAGSSTQYF. CDR3 coding DNA: TGTGCCAGCAGTTCCGGACTAGCGGGCTCCAGTACGCAGTATTTT.

The V gene is TRBV10-3, the J gene TRBJ1-1; tentative D call: TRBD1 (5 bases). The CDR3 contains 15 residues. CDR1 ENHRY and CDR2 SYGVKD come from the germline V gene. Trimming stripped 3 bases from V and 0 bases from J, with 11 bases between. CDR3 coding DNA: TGTGCCATCAGTGAACCGGGACGCATGAACACTGAAGCTTTCTTT. This encodes CAISEPGRMNTEAFF.

The rearrangement uses TRBV11-3 and TRBJ2-1; D is possibly TRBD2 (7 bases). Between the trimmed V and J ends, which lost 8 bases and 10 bases, there was a span of 33 bases. Germline values: CDR1 SGHNT, CDR2 YENEEA. The CDR3 length is 18 residues. The CDR3 DNA reads as TGTGCCAGCGCGTGGCGGGAGTTGGGTTGGGGGCATTTCAACGAGCAGTTCTTC. This codes for CASAWRELGWGHFNEQFF.

This clonotype was seen only a few times. V gene TRBV7-2 combines with J gene TRBJ2-5, with a possible D match to TRBD1 (5 bases). With 3 bases removed from V and 5 bases from J, the gap between germline ends came to 13 bases. The CDR3 contains 14 residues. Germline CDR1 SGHTA, CDR2 FQGNSA. CDR3 region: CASSLGPGAETQYF. CDR3 coding DNA: TGTGCCAGCAGCTTGGGGCCTGGGGCGGAGACCCAGTACTTC.

This clonotype has at least ten counts. The chain employs TRBV7-9 and TRBJ2-7; TRBD1 aligns across 10 bases. The CDR3 loop spans 17 amino acids. J lost 2 bases, V lost 5 bases, and 12 bases had no gene match. The V gene's germline CDR1 is SEHNR and CDR2 FQNEAQ (reference sequence). CDR3 residues: CASSPRTGGFSPYEQYF. CDR3 nucleotides: TGTGCCAGCAGCCCACGGACAGGGGGTTTCTCTCCCTACGAGCAGTACTTC. Filled out from reference TRBV7-9 and TRBJ2-7, the complete variable domain reads DTGVSQNPRHKITKRGQNVTFRCDPISEHNRLYWYRQTLGQGPEFLTYFQNEAQLEKSRLLSDRFSAERPKGSFSTLEIQRTEQGDSAMYLCASSPRTGGFSPYEQYFGPGTRLTVT.

V gene TRBV12-3 or TRBV12-4 combines with J gene TRBJ2-7; 15 bases align to TRBD2. V was pared by 5 bases and J by 2 bases, with 4 bases of the junction left unmatched. The CDR3 totals 16 residues. CDR3 sequence reads: CASSPGLAGGPYEQYF. As DNA, the CDR3 is TGTGCCAGCAGTCCGGGACTAGCGGGAGGCCCCTACGAGCAGTACTTC.

The chain has TRBV29-1 and TRBJ2-1; 7 bases are shared with TRBD1. V lost 5 bases, J lost 9 bases, and 10 bases stayed unmatched. Looked up from germline, CDR1 is SQVTM and CDR2 is ANQGSEA. This CDR3 is built from 13 residues. The CDR3 nucleotides read TGCAGCGTTAACAGGGGTTCGGCCCTTGAGCAGTTCTTC. Its protein product is CSVNRGSALEQFF.

This clonotype was detected only a few times. The V gene is TRBV29-1, the J gene TRBJ1-1, with TRBD1 identical over 9 bases. Germline V gene sequence: CDR1 SQVTM, CDR2 ANQGSEA. J gave up 1 base and V 5 bases, and 8 bases lay outside the gene matches. This CDR3 has 15 amino acids. CDR3 in DNA: TGCAGCGTTATTCCGGGACAGGGTACGAACACTGAAGCTTTCTTT. It translates to CSVIPGQGTNTEAFF.